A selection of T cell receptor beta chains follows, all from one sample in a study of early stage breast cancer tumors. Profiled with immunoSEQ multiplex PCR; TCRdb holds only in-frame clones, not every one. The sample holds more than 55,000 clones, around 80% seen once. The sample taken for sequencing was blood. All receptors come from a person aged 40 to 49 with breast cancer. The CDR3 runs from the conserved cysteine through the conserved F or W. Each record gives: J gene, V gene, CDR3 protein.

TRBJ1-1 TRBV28 CASSFLLGITEAFF
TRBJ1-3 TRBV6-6 CASSDRDTIYF
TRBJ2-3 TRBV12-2 CASRLYSSRTDTQYF
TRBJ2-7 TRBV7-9 CASSLLASGKDEQYF
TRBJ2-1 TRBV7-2 CASSSQLGGEQFF
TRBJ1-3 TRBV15 CATRRTTGGSGNTIYF
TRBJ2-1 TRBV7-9 CASSFVPGLAPNEQFF
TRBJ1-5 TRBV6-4 CASSPGSNQPQHF
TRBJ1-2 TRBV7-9 CASSLVDRSYGYTF
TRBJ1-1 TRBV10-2 CASTPGSNTEAFF
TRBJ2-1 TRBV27 CASSSEREWGNEQFF
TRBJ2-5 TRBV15 CATSAGTTNFETQYF
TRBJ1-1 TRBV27 CASSSGQGAAEAFF
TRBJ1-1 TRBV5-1 CASSLEQKIMNTEAFF
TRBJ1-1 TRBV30 CAWSAEGAFF
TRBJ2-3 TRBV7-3 CASSLRALTGGADTQYF
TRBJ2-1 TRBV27 CASSLMPSGSSNEQFF
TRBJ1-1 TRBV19 CASSIGLGRTRGTEAFF
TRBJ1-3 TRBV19 CASTRGARGTGNTIYF
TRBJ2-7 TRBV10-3 CAISEYPGSYEQYF
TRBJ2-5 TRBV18 CASSPPSPQETQYF
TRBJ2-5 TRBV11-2 CASSLGGGATKTQYF